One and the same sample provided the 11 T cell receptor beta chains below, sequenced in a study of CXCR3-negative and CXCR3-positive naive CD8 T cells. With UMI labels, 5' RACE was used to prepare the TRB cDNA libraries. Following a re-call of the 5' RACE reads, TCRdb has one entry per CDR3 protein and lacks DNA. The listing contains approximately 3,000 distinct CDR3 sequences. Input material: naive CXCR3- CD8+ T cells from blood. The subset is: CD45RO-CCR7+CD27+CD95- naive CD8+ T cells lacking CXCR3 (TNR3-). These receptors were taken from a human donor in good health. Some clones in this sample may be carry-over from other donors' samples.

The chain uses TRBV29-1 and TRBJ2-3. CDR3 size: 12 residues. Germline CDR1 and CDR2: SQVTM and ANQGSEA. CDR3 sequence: CSVTGYTDTQYF.

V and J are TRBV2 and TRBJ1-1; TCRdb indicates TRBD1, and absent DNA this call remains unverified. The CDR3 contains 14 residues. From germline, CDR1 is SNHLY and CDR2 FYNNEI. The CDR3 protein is CASALRDRATEAFF.

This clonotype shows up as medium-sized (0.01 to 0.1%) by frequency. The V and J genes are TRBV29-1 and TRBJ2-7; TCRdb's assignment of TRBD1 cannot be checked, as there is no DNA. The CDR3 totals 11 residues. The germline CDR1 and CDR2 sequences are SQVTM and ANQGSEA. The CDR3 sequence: CSVDTGPEQYF.

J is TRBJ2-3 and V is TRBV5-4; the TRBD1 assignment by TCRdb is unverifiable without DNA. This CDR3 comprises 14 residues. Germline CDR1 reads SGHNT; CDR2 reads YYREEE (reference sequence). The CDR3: CASSPGQDPDTQYF.

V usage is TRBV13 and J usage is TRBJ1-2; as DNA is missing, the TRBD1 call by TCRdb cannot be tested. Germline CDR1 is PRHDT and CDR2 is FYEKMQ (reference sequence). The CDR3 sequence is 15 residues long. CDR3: CASSADRGQGYGYTF.

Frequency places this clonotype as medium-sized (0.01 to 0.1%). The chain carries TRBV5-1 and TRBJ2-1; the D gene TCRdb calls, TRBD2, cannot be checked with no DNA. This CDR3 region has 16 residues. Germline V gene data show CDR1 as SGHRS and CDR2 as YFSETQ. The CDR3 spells CASSPGLAGAGDEQFF.

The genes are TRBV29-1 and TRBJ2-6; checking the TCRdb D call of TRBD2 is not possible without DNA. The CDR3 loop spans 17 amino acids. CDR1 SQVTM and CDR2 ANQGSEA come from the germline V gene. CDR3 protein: CSVGVGSGTSGANVLTF.

The CDR3 here is CSTRGLYGYTF. V gene TRBV29-1 combines with J gene TRBJ1-2. Germline V lookup: CDR1 SQVTM, CDR2 ANQGSEA. The CDR3 length is 11 residues.

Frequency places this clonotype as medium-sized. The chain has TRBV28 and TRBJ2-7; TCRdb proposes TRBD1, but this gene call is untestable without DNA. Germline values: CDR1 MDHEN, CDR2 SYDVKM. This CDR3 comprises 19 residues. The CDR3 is CASSLLGQGAVAFSYEQYF.

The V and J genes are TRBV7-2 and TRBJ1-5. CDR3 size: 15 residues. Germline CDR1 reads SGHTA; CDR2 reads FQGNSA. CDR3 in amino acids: CASSLSRDGNQPQHF.

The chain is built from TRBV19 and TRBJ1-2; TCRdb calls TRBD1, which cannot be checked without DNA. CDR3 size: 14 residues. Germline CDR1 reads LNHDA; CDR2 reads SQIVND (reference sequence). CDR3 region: CASSPGTASHGYTF.